These 8 T cell receptor beta chains originate from one sample sequenced in a study of neurological immune-mediated disorders. TCRdb passed the 5' RACE reads through MiXCR, listing each CDR3 protein once. The table has approximately 32,000 distinct CDR3 sequences, almost 7.5% seen once. The sequencing sample was made of PBMCs. Receptors were obtained from a woman in her forties in good health.

With regard to this clonotype: This could be a read error, since a much larger clone is one nucleotide away. V gene TRBV19 combines with J gene TRBJ1-1; D unresolved. The CDR3 totals 14 residues. Germline lookup yields CDR1 LNHDA and CDR2 SQIVND (reference sequence). In DNA, the CDR3 is TGTGCCAGTACCCCGAGGAGCGCGAACTCTGAAGCTTTCTTT. It yields the protein CASTPRSANSEAFF.

This clonotype was seen repeatedly, ten times or more. The chain uses TRBV27 and TRBJ2-7, with D possibly TRBD2 on 5 matching bases. CDR1 is MNHEY and CDR2 is SMNVEV in the germline V gene (reference sequence). The CDR3 spans 13 residues. Trimming took 5 bases from V and 6 from J, leaving 14 bases between them. CDR3 bases: TGTGCCAGCAGTCGAGGCGAGAGGGTCGAGCAGTACTTC. This translates into CASSRGERVEQYF.

A remark on this clonotype: The junction does not match germline at one end; this may be a read error. This chain joins TRBV28 and TRBJ2-4; TRBD2 might be the D (5 bases). This CDR3 has 15 amino acids. The V gene's germline CDR1 is MDHEN and CDR2 SYDVKM. Here the CDR3 reads CASSLPSSGKNIQHF. DNA of the CDR3: TGTGCCAGCAGTTTGCCCTCAAGCGGTAAAAACATTCAGCACTTT.

This clonotype was picked up many times. The V gene is TRBV4-3, the J gene TRBJ2-3; no clear D gene. CDR3 length: 16 residues. Germline values: CDR1 LGHNA, CDR2 YSLEER. Trimming took off 0 bases at V and 5 bases at J, with 15 bases between the two ends. The CDR3 DNA sequence: TGCGCCAGCAGCCAAGATCTAGTTTCACCAATAGATACGCAGTATTTT. This gives the protein CASSQDLVSPIDTQYF.

This clonotype showed up many times. This chain links TRBV18 with TRBJ2-5, with no clear D. The CDR3 has 13 residues. The germline V gene has CDR1 KGHSH and CDR2 LQKENI. V was clipped by 5 bases and J by 4 bases, with 11 bases between them. This CDR3 reads CASSSIPGETQYF. CDR3 nucleotides: TGTGCCAGCTCATCTATCCCGGGAGAGACCCAGTACTTC.

The sample holds many counts of this clonotype. The gene calls are TRBV20-1 and TRBJ2-1; 7 bases agree with TRBD1. CDR3 size: 16 residues. The V gene's germline CDR1 is DFQATT and CDR2 SNEGSKA (reference sequence). J was trimmed by 2 bases and V by 0 bases; bases with no gene match: 7. CDR3 amino acids: CSAREQRQGTYNEQFF. The CDR3 DNA sequence: TGCAGTGCTAGAGAGCAAAGACAGGGAACCTACAATGAGCAGTTCTTC.

This clonotype has a count of ten or more. The chain joins TRBV28 to TRBJ2-1, with 7 bases fitting TRBD2. CDR1 MDHEN and CDR2 SYDVKM come from the germline V gene. The CDR3 covers 14 residues. The ends lost 2 bases at V and 2 bases at J; junction bases unmatched: 0. The CDR3 sequence: CASSLTSAYNEQFF. The CDR3 DNA sequence: TGTGCCAGCAGTTTAACTAGCGCCTACAATGAGCAGTTCTTC. The variable domain in full, completed from reference TRBV28 and TRBJ2-1, reads DVKVTQSSRYLVKRTGEKVFLECVQDMDHENMFWYRQDPGLGLRLIYFSYDVKMKEKGDIPEGYSVSREKKERFSLILESASTNQTSMYLCASSLTSAYNEQFFGPGTRLTVL.

The chain carries TRBV20-1 and TRBJ2-1; no clear D. V lost 3 bases and J lost 4, with 7 bases in between. The V gene's germline CDR1 is DFQATT and CDR2 SNEGSKA (reference sequence). The CDR3 contains 12 residues. CDR3 amino acids: CSARGVYNEQFF. The CDR3 nucleotides are TGCAGTGCTAGGGGCGTATACAATGAGCAGTTCTTC.